What follows describes a single TCR beta chain. The antigen is unknown. This CDR3 is built from 13 residues. V trimming: 5 bases; J trimming: 5 bases; junction bases outside the gene matches: 8. CDR1 is DFQATT, CDR2 SNEGSKA, per germline (reference sequence). The sample belongs to a study of T cells in Graves' hyperthyroidism and ophthalmopathy. Study summary: The authors collected peripheral blood at initial diagnosis, before any treatment.

Overall study results and limits: The model identified upcoming ophthalmopathy a median about 6.5 months ahead of onset.

TCR beta CDR3 region amplification was performed from RNA transcripts. First-round RT-PCR of the TCR CDR3 relied on the HTBI primer set. TCRdb reprocessed the multiplex PCR reads with MiXCR, giving one entry per CDR3 protein. This sample carries approximately 520,000 distinct CDR3 sequences, roughly a quarter of them seen once, and the ten largest clones take about 11%. Ophthalmopathy patients had Clinical Activity Score at least 3, NOSPECS grade at least 4, duration under 3 months. Uncontrolled infection, other autoimmune disease, pregnancy or lactation barred patients from enrollment. The rearrangement joins TRBV20-1 to TRBJ2-5; TRBD1 matches 7 bases. The sample was blood. The receptor's source is a woman aged 25 to 39 with Graves' ophthalmopathy. DNA for the CDR3: TGCAGTGCTCACAGGGGTACGGTGGAGACCCAGTACTTC. Encoded protein: CSAHRGTVETQYF.